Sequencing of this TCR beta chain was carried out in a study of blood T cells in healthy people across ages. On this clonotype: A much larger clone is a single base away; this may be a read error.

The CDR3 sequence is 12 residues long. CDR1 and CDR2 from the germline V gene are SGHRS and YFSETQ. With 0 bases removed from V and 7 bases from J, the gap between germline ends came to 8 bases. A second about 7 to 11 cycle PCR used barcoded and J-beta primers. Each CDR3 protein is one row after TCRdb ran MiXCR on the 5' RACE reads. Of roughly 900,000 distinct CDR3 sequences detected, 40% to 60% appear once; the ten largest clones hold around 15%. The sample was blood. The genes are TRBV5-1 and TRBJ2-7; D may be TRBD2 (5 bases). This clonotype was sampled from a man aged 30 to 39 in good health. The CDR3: CASSLGWTEQYF. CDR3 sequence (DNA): TGCGCCAGCAGCTTGGGATGGACTGAGCAGTACTTC.